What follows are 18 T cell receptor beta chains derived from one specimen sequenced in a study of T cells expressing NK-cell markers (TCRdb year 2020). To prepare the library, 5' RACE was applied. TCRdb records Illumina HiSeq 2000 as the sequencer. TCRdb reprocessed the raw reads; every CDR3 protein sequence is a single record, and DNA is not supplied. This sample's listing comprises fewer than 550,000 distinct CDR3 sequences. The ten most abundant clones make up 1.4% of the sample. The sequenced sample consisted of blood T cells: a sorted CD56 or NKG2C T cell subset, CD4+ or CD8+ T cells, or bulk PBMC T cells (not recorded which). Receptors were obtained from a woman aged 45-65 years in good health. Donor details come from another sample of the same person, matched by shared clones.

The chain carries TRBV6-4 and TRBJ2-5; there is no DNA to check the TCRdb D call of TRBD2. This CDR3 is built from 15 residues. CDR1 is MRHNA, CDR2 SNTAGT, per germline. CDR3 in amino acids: CASSSVAGGIETQYF.

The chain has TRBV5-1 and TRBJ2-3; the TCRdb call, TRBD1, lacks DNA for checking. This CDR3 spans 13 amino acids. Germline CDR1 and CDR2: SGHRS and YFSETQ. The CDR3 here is CASGQGATDTQYF.

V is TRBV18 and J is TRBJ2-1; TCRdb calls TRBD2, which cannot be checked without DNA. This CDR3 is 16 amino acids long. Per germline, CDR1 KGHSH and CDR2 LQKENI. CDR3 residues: CASSPPRDRALNEQFF.

CDR3 residues: CASRLSGRGEQYF. V and J are TRBV3-1 and TRBJ2-7; no DNA is available, so the TRBD2 call from TCRdb remains unchecked. CDR3 length equals 13 residues. The V gene's germline CDR1 is LGHDT and CDR2 YNNKEL (reference sequence).

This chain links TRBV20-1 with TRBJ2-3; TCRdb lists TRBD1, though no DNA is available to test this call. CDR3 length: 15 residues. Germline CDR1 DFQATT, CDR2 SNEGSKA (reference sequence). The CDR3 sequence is CSARDWGFGTDTQYF.

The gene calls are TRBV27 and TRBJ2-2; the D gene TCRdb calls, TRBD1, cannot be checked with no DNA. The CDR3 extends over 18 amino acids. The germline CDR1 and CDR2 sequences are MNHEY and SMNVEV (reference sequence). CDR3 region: CASSFGVGAGWDTGELFF.

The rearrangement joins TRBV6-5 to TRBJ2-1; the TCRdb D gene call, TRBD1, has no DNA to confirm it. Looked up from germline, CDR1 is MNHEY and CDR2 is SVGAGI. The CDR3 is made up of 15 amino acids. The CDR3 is CASSYSTGIYNEQFF.

The CDR3 protein is CASSWFGLAGDLSYNEQFF. This chain uses TRBV5-1 with TRBJ2-1; the D gene TCRdb calls, TRBD2, cannot be checked with no DNA. The CDR3 is 19 residues long. Per germline, CDR1 SGHRS and CDR2 YFSETQ. The full variable domain, completed using reference TRBV5-1 and TRBJ2-1, is KAGVTQTPRYLIKTRGQQVTLSCSPISGHRSVSWYQQTPGQGLQFLFEYFSETQRNKGNFPGRFSGRQFSNSRSEMNVSTLELGDSALYLCASSWFGLAGDLSYNEQFFGPGTRLTVL.

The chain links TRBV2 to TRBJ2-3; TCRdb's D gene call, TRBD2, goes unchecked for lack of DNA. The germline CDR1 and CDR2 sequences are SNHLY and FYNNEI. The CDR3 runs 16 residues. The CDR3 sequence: CASRRGISGSIDTQYF.

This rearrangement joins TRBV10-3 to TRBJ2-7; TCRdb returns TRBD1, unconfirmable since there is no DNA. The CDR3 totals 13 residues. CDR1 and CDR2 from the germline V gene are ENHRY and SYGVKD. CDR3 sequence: CASQGQSSYEQYF.

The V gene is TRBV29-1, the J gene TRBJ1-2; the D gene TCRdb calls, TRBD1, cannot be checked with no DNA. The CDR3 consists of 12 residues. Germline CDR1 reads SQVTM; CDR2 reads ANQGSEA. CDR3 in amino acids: CSVGDRGYGYTF.

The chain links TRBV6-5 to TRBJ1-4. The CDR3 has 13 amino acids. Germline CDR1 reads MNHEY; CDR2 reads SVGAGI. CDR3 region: CASSYSVGEKLFF.

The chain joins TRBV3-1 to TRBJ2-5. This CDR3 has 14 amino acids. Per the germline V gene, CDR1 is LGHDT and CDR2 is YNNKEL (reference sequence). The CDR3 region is CASSQRSSFETQYF.

This CDR3 is CASRNDIAKNIQYF. The chain recombines TRBV12-3 or TRBV12-4 with TRBJ2-4. This CDR3 spans 14 amino acids.

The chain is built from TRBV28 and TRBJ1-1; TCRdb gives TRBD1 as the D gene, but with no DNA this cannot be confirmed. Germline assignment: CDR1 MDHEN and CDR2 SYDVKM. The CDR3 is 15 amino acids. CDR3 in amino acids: CASSLGTGGKTEAFF.

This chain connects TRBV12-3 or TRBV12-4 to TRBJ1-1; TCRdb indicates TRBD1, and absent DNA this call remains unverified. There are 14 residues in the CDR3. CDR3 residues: CASSLQGAAIEAFF.

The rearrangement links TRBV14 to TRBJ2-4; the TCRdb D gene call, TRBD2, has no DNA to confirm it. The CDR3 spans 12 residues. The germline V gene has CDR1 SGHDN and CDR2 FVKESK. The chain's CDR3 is CASSPSGNIQYF.

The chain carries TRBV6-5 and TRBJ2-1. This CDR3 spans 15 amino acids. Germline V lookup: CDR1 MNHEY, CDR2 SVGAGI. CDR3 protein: CASSYGGKKYNEQFF.